Below are 10 T cell receptor beta chains sequenced from a single sample in a study of control samples from healthy donors and cancer patients. Repertoires were generated with immunoSEQ multiplex PCR, while TCRdb's copy carries only in-frame clones and drops some. The sample contains 60,000 to 85,000 clones, 85% to 95% of which appear only once. The sample comprised blood. These receptors came from a woman aged 60-70 years in good health.

The J gene is TRBJ2-2, the V gene TRBV7-6; D gene unclear. Germline CDR1 and CDR2: SGHVS and FNYEAQ. Between the trimmed V and J ends, which lost 2 bases and 4 bases, there was a span of 20 bases. This CDR3 comprises 18 residues. CDR3 loop: CASSLTLTRKQGTGELFF. The CDR3 DNA reads TGTGCCAGCAGCTTAACCCTTACGCGGAAACAAGGCACCGGGGAGCTGTTTTTT. Combining the CDR3 with reference TRBV7-6 and TRBJ2-2 gives the whole variable domain GAGVSQSPRYKVTKRGQDVALRCDPISGHVSLYWYRQALGQGPEFLTYFNYEAQQDKSGLPNDRFSAERPEGSISTLTIQRTEQRDSAMYRCASSLTLTRKQGTGELFFGEGSRLTVL.

In its sample, this clone was seen a few times. The rearrangement links TRBV5-3 to TRBJ1-2; D uncertain. TRBV5-3 is classed as an ORF, of uncertain function. Trimming stripped 7 bases from V and 8 bases from J, with 12 bases between. The CDR3 loop spans 11 amino acids. The CDR3 DNA reads TGTGCCAGATCATTAAAGCGGGGCTACACCTTC. Protein product: CARSLKRGYTF.

This sequence joins TRBV5-6 and TRBJ2-5; D is undetermined. The length of the CDR3 is 16 residues. CDR1 SGHDT and CDR2 YYEEEE come from the germline V gene. V shed 0 bases and J shed 5 bases, with 17 bases lying between them. CDR3 nucleotide sequence: TGTGCCAGCAGCTTGGGGGCAGCGCCACGGAAGGAGACCCAGTACTTC. Translated: CASSLGAAPRKETQYF. The whole variable domain, remainder taken from reference TRBV5-6 and TRBJ2-5, is DAGVTQSPTHLIKTRGQQVTLRCSPKSGHDTVSWYQQALGQGPQFIFQYYEEEERQRGNFPDRFSGHQFPNYSSELNVNALLLGDSALYLCASSLGAAPRKETQYFGPGTRLLVL.

As to this clone: Other DNA sequences in the same sample also yield this CDR3. The genes are TRBV6-6 and TRBJ2-7, with 7 nucleotides matching TRBD1. Germline V gives CDR1 MNHNY, CDR2 SVGAGI (reference sequence). The ends lost 5 bases at V and 7 bases at J; junction bases unmatched: 8. The length of the CDR3 is 13 residues. DNA for the CDR3: TGTGCCAGCAGTCAACAGGGGTTGGGTGAGCAGTACTTC. It specifies CASSQQGLGEQYF.

V gene TRBV5-6 combines with J gene TRBJ2-2; D gene unclear. CDR1 and CDR2 (germline): SGHDT, YYEEEE. V was cut by 7 bases and J by 6 bases, with 22 bases left in between. CDR3 length: 16 residues. CDR3 amino acids: CASCSKWGLSAGELFF. In DNA form, the CDR3 reads TGTGCCAGCTGTTCGAAGTGGGGTTTGAGTGCCGGGGAGCTGTTTTTT.

V is TRBV19 and J is TRBJ2-1, with D perhaps TRBD2 (6 bases). V lost 6 bases, J lost 8 bases, and 17 bases lay in between. CDR1 and CDR2 (germline): LNHDA, SQIVND (reference sequence). The CDR3 has 14 residues. For the CDR3, the DNA is TGTGCCAGTAGGTTCGGAGGGCGAGGATATGAGCAGTTCTTC. This translates into CASRFGGRGYEQFF. The whole variable domain, remainder taken from reference TRBV19 and TRBJ2-1, is DGGITQSPKYLFRKEGQNVTLSCEQNLNHDAMYWYRQDPGQGLRLIYYSQIVNDFQKGDIAEGYSVSREKKESFPLTVTSAQKNPTAFYLCASRFGGRGYEQFFGPGTRLTVL.

This clone has just a few counts. The J gene is TRBJ2-1, the V gene TRBV24-1; a possible D gene is TRBD1 (5 bases). CDR1 is KGHDR and CDR2 is SFDVKD in the germline V gene. The CDR3 is 11 residues long. V was trimmed by 5 bases and J by 10 bases, leaving 8 bases between them. The CDR3 loop reads CATSGWGEQFF. As DNA, the CDR3 is TGTGCCACCAGTGGGTGGGGCGAGCAGTTCTTC.

The chain carries TRBV7-8 and TRBJ1-2; no clear D gene. V was cut by 5 bases and J by 3 bases, with 25 bases left in between. The length of the CDR3 is 18 residues. Per the germline V gene, CDR1 is SGHVS and CDR2 is FQNEAQ. CDR3 in amino acids: CASSLISHGSYIYYGYTF. CDR3 sequence (DNA): TGTGCCAGCAGCCTTATTAGCCACGGGAGTTATATTTACTATGGCTACACCTTC.

The chain links TRBV6-4 to TRBJ2-1, with 9 bases fitting TRBD2. V trimming: 6 bases; J trimming: 2 bases; junction bases outside the gene matches: 5. Germline lookup yields CDR1 MRHNA and CDR2 SNTAGT. This CDR3 region has 15 residues. CDR3 DNA sequence: TGTGCCAGCAGCCGTGGGACTAGCCCCTACAATGAGCAGTTCTTC. This codes for CASSRGTSPYNEQFF.

This chain links TRBV6-6 with TRBJ2-3; D may be TRBD1 (6 bases). The CDR3 has 16 amino acids. Germline CDR1 reads MNHNY; CDR2 reads SVGAGI (reference sequence). Trimming removed 6 bases from V and 4 bases from J, with 20 bases in between. CDR3 DNA sequence: TGTGCCAGCAGCCTTACTTCCCCCTCAGGGGCAGATACGCAGTATTTT. It specifies CASSLTSPSGADTQYF.